The 5 T cell receptor beta chains below all came from one sample that was sequenced in a study of cytomegalovirus exposure and HLA in healthy donors. Generated by immunoSEQ multiplex PCR, the TCRdb table keeps only in-frame clones and is missing some. The sample comprises about 48,000 clones, around 90% of which are singletons, and under 7.5% rests with the top ten. Sequencing input: PBMCs. These receptors all stem from a woman in her twenties or thirties in good health and CMV-seronegative.

The chain carries TRBV7-6 and TRBJ1-4; maybe TRBD1 (5 bases). V was pared by 4 bases and J by 4 bases, with 16 bases between. The CDR3 runs 16 residues. CDR1 is SGHVS, CDR2 FNYEAQ, per germline. CDR3 DNA: TGTGCCAGCAGCTCCTCCGGCGGGAGGGGTAATGAAAAACTGTTTTTT. Translated, it gives CASSSSGGRGNEKLFF.

The chain couples TRBV7-2 to TRBJ2-6; D gene unclear. V lost 3 bases, J lost 3 bases, and 12 bases lay in between. Germline loops: CDR1 SGHTA, CDR2 FQGNSA. This CDR3 spans 16 amino acids. CDR3 sequence reads: CASSFRQNFGANVLTF. The CDR3 DNA sequence: TGTGCCAGCAGCTTCAGACAAAACTTTGGGGCCAACGTCCTGACTTTC.

The J gene is TRBJ2-1, the V gene TRBV6-5; TRBD1 is a possible D gene (6 bases). CDR1 and CDR2 (germline): MNHEY, SVGAGI. This CDR3 spans 12 amino acids. With 10 bases removed from V and 8 bases from J, the gap between germline ends came to 15 bases. The CDR3 nucleotides are TGTGCCATCGGGATCTCAGGGGATGAGCAGTTCTTC. This sequence encodes CAIGISGDEQFF.

The genes are TRBV30 and TRBJ2-7; 8 positions match TRBD1. There are 15 residues in the CDR3. Looked up from germline, CDR1 is GTSNPN and CDR2 is SVGIG (reference sequence). The junction had 13 bases not matched to a gene; V was cut back by 2 bases and J by 7 bases. This CDR3 is CAWSTWTGPGGEQYF. The CDR3 DNA reads as TGTGCCTGGAGTACTTGGACAGGGCCCGGAGGGGAGCAGTACTTC.

V gene TRBV28 combines with J gene TRBJ1-4; D might be TRBD1 (6 bases). Trimming stripped 2 bases from V and 0 bases from J, with 10 bases between. CDR1 and CDR2 (germline): MDHEN, SYDVKM. The CDR3 is made up of 16 amino acids. CDR3 nucleotides: TGTGCCAGCAGTTTAACACAGGGCGCAACTAATGAAAAACTGTTTTTT. Protein: CASSLTQGATNEKLFF.